The 14 T cell receptor beta chains below all came from one sample that was sequenced in a study of CD8 T cells in Susac syndrome. The RNA, about 0.5 to 1 ug, was put through reverse transcription using random hexamers. MiXCR, applied by TCRdb to the immunoSEQ multiplex PCR reads, yields one record per CDR3 protein. The sample has some 110,000 distinct CDR3 sequences, about 95% seen once; the top ten hold 0.25% to 0.3%. Sequencing was done on a sample of CD8+ T cells from PBMCs. The receptors were sampled from a human donor with Susac syndrome.

The chain couples TRBV7-9 to TRBJ2-3, with TRBD2 as a possible D gene (7 bases). There are 13 residues in the CDR3. Germline V gene sequence: CDR1 SEHNR, CDR2 FQNEAQ (reference sequence). V was pared by 5 bases and J by 5 bases, with 11 bases between. This chain's CDR3 is CASSAGAGDTQYF. CDR3 in DNA: TGTGCCAGCAGCGCGGGGGCTGGAGATACGCAGTATTTT.

V gene TRBV6-5 combines with J gene TRBJ2-3; 12 nucleotides align to TRBD2. This CDR3 has 17 amino acids. V lost 2 bases to trimming and J lost 6 bases; unmatched junction nucleotides: 9. Germline-derived CDR1 and CDR2 are MNHEY and SVGAGI. CDR3 DNA: TGTGCCAGCAGTTACCGCTGGACTAGCGGGGATCGGGATACGCAGTATTTT. Protein product: CASSYRWTSGDRDTQYF.

CDR3 protein: CASSPRTSPTLEQYF. The CDR3 DNA sequence: TGTGCCAGCAGCCCCCGGACTAGCCCAACGCTCGAGCAGTACTTC. The chain joins TRBV4-2 to TRBJ2-7; 8 nucleotides line up with TRBD2. Germline loops: CDR1 LGHNA, CDR2 YNFKEQ. The CDR3 contains 15 residues. The ends lost 4 bases at V and 6 bases at J; junction bases unmatched: 11.

The chain uses TRBV6-4 and TRBJ2-2; possible D gene TRBD2, 6 bases. The CDR3 contains 13 residues. The V gene's germline CDR1 is MRHNA and CDR2 SNTAGT. The V and J ends lost 6 bases and 2 bases respectively, with 7 bases between them. CDR3 in amino acids: CASSGTNTGELFF. CDR3 nucleotide sequence: TGTGCCAGCAGCGGGACTAACACCGGGGAGCTGTTTTTT.

V is TRBV20-1 and J is TRBJ2-7, with D possibly TRBD1 on 5 matching bases. V lost 3 bases and J lost 7, with 19 bases in between. CDR1 is DFQATT and CDR2 is SNEGSKA in the germline V gene (reference sequence). The CDR3 covers 14 residues. CDR3: CSASQGSATLEQYF. CDR3 in DNA: TGCAGTGCTAGTCAGGGCAGTGCTACGTTGGAGCAGTACTTC.

This clonotype was seen a single time. The genes are TRBV20-1 and TRBJ2-7, with TRBD2 matching over 7 bases. Germline V gene data show CDR1 as DFQATT and CDR2 as SNEGSKA (reference sequence). V gave up 3 bases and J gave up 0 bases; unmatched junction bases: 8. The CDR3 consists of 15 residues. The CDR3 loop is CSARDAGGSSYEQYF. Written as DNA, the CDR3 is TGCAGTGCTAGGGACGCCGGGGGGAGCTCCTACGAGCAGTACTTC.

This chain connects TRBV25-1 to TRBJ1-6; 7 bases map to TRBD1. V lost 4 bases, J lost 6 bases, and 6 bases stayed unmatched. The CDR3 runs 15 residues. Germline CDR1 reads MGHDK; CDR2 reads SYGVNS. CDR3 sequence reads: CASSGGQPLNSPLHF. CDR3 DNA: TGTGCCAGCAGTGGGGGACAGCCGCTTAATTCACCCCTCCACTTT.

The genes are TRBV6-5 and TRBJ2-7, with 9 bases lining up with TRBD1. J was trimmed by 5 bases and V by 6 bases; bases with no gene match: 8. This CDR3 comprises 14 residues. Germline CDR1 and CDR2: MNHEY and SVGAGI. CDR3 nucleotide sequence: TGTGCCAGCAGCAAGGGACAGGGATTAAACGAGCAGTACTTC. As protein: CASSKGQGLNEQYF.

This clonotype was picked up one time. The V gene is TRBV20-1, the J gene TRBJ1-4, with D perhaps TRBD1 (5 bases). In germline, CDR1 is DFQATT, CDR2 SNEGSKA (reference sequence). The CDR3 contains 14 residues. V was clipped by 5 bases and J by 8 bases, with 18 bases between them. The CDR3: CSALDLGGNEKLFF. CDR3 DNA: TGCAGTGCTTTAGATCTTGGGGGTAACGAAAAACTGTTTTTT.

The chain has TRBV5-4 and TRBJ2-4, with 9 nucleotides matching TRBD1. V was pared by 1 base and J by 3 bases, with 5 bases of the junction left unmatched. The germline V gene has CDR1 SGHNT and CDR2 YYREEE (reference sequence). This CDR3 spans 16 amino acids. The CDR3 sequence is CASSLTGGLDKNIQYF. The CDR3 DNA reads as TGTGCCAGCAGCTTGACAGGGGGCTTGGACAAAAACATTCAGTACTTC.

The chain couples TRBV11-2 to TRBJ1-6; D gene uncertain. The germline CDR1 and CDR2 sequences are SGHAT and FQNNGV. V lost 0 bases, J lost 7 bases, and 10 bases lay in between. The CDR3 covers 15 residues. The CDR3 protein is CASSLESGANSPLHF. DNA of the CDR3: TGTGCCAGCAGCTTAGAGTCGGGTGCCAATTCACCCCTCCACTTT.

V and J are TRBV9 and TRBJ2-7; 7 nucleotides match TRBD2. J was trimmed by 0 bases and V by 2 bases; bases with no gene match: 2. CDR1 is SGDLS and CDR2 is YYNGEE in the germline V gene. This CDR3 is built from 14 residues. The CDR3 coding sequence is TGTGCCAGCAGCGTCGGGACTAACTCCTACGAGCAGTACTTC. Amino acid sequence: CASSVGTNSYEQYF.

This clonotype was seen a single time. V and J are TRBV12-3 or TRBV12-4 and TRBJ2-3; a weak D match, TRBD1 (5 bases). The CDR3 loop spans 14 amino acids. V gave up 6 bases and J gave up 8 bases, with 18 bases separating them. The CDR3 protein is CASSPDRLGVTQYF. CDR3 sequence (DNA): TGTGCCAGCAGCCCCGACAGACTGGGTGTTACGCAGTATTTT.

The V call is TRBV6-2 or TRBV6-3, the J call TRBJ1-2; 9 bases are a match to TRBD1. Germline V gene lookup returns CDR1 MNHEY and CDR2 SVGEGT. V lost 4 bases to trimming and J lost 8 bases; unmatched junction nucleotides: 5. The CDR3 runs to 13 residues. The CDR3: CASSWGTGSGYTF. CDR3 DNA sequence: TGTGCCAGCAGTTGGGGGACAGGGAGCGGCTACACCTTC.